A selection of T cell receptor beta chains follows, all from one sample in a study of blood T cell repertoires in COVID-19. Sequencing was performed with immunoSEQ multiplex PCR; in TCRdb, only in-frame clones are kept and a portion is missing. The table shows about 210,000 clones, with about 86% occurring only once. Sequenced input: PBMCs or T cells enriched from blood (not recorded which). These receptors all stem from a woman aged 40-49 years with acute COVID-19. Both conserved end residues are part of each CDR3. D genes are given only for firm matches. Clone size is stated in some rows and not others, as once, few, many or a class when expanded.

TRBJ2-1 | NA | TRBV11-2 | NA | CASSLSSYNEQFF | TGTGCCAGCAGCCTATCCTCCTACAATGAGCAGTTCTTC
TRBJ2-3 | NA | TRBV4-2 | TRBD2 | CASSQGLAGQGTQYF | TGTGCCAGCAGCCAGGGACTAGCGGGACAAGGGACGCAGTATTTT
TRBJ2-3 | NA | TRBV7-9 | NA | CASSPRTLGTDTQYF | TGTGCCAGCAGCCCCCGGACATTAGGCACAGATACGCAGTATTTT
TRBJ2-1 | NA | TRBV18 | TRBD2 | CASSPPGLGSINEQFF | TGTGCCAGCTCACCCCCGGGACTAGGGTCAATAAATGAGCAGTTCTTC
TRBJ1-1 | NA | TRBV28 | NA | CASSPPQGYTEAFF | TGTGCCAGCAGTCCCCCCCAGGGGTACACTGAAGCTTTCTTT
TRBJ1-2 | NA | TRBV6-5 | NA | CASTSPGSGYGYTF | TGTGCCAGCACATCCCCGGGCAGCGGATATGGCTACACCTTC
TRBJ2-3 | NA | TRBV6-5 | NA | CASSLTGQLVTDTQYF | TGTGCCAGCAGTTTGACAGGACAGCTGGTCACAGATACGCAGTATTTT
TRBJ1-3 | NA | TRBV4-3 | NA | CASSQEVAGYSGNTIYF | TGCGCCAGCAGCCAAGAAGTGGCAGGTTACTCTGGAAACACCATATATTTT
TRBJ1-5 | NA | TRBV6-2/TRBV6-3 | NA | CASSYSGLGNQPQHF | TGTGCCAGCAGTTACTCTGGCCTTGGCAATCAGCCCCAGCATTTT
TRBJ1-2 | NA | TRBV14 | TRBD1 | CASSPTGNYGYTF | TGTGCCAGCAGTCCGACAGGGAACTATGGCTACACCTTC
TRBJ2-3 | NA | TRBV13 | TRBD2 | CASSDGTSGSSDTQYF | TGTGCCAGCAGCGACGGGACTAGCGGGAGCTCAGATACGCAGTATTTT
TRBJ2-7 | few | TRBV28 | TRBD2 | CATTSGSSIYEQYF | TGTGCCACCACTAGCGGGAGTAGTATCTACGAGCAGTACTTC
TRBJ2-7 | NA | TRBV6-5 | TRBD1 | CASPKPGTGTYEQYF | TGTGCCAGCCCCAAGCCCGGGACAGGTACCTACGAGCAGTACTTC
TRBJ2-5 | NA | TRBV4-1 | TRBD2 | CASSQRLAGETQYF | TGCGCCAGCAGCCAACGTCTAGCGGGGGAGACCCAGTACTTC
TRBJ2-2 | once | TRBV6-4 | TRBD1 | CASSLGTVQNTGELFF | TGTGCCAGCAGTCTGGGGACAGTTCAGAACACCGGGGAGCTGTTTTTT
TRBJ2-3 | NA | TRBV3-1/TRBV3-2 | NA | CASSPLSTDTQYF | TGTGCCAGCAGCCCCCTCAGCACAGATACGCAGTATTTT
TRBJ2-1 | NA | TRBV5-1 | TRBD2 | CASSPGGGSSYNEQFF | TGCGCCAGCAGCCCTGGGGGGGGAAGCTCCTACAATGAGCAGTTCTTC
TRBJ1-5 | NA | TRBV7-9 | TRBD1 | CASSLGQGRNQPQHF | TGTGCCAGCAGCTTAGGACAGGGACGGAATCAGCCCCAGCATTTT
TRBJ2-7 | once | TRBV7-6 | NA | CASSPQGTEQYF | TGTGCCAGCAGCCCCCAGGGTACCGAGCAGTACTTC
TRBJ2-5 | few | TRBV5-1 | TRBD1 | CASSSSGGEGETQYF | TGCGCCAGCAGCTCGTCAGGGGGTGAGGGAGAGACCCAGTACTTC
TRBJ2-2 | NA | TRBV5-1 | NA | CASSAPGLLTGELFF | TGCGCCAGCAGCGCCCCGGGACTTCTCACCGGGGAGCTGTTTTTT
TRBJ2-4 | NA | TRBV15 | TRBD1 | CATSRDYRGTYKNIQYF | TGTGCCACCAGCAGAGATTACAGGGGTACCTACAAAAACATTCAGTACTTC
TRBJ2-7 | NA | TRBV28 | TRBD1 | CASRFGTGGDYEQYF | TGTGCCAGCAGATTTGGGACAGGCGGCGATTACGAGCAGTACTTC
TRBJ2-1 | NA | TRBV5-5 | NA | CASKELAEQFF | TGTGCCAGCAAGGAGCTTGCTGAGCAGTTCTTC
TRBJ1-2 | NA | TRBV7-2 | NA | CASSLKRDYGYTF | TGTGCCAGCAGCTTGAAACGGGACTATGGCTACACCTTC
TRBJ2-1 | NA | TRBV5-1 | NA | CASSLPDSHNEQFF | TGCGCCAGCAGCTTACCCGACAGCCACAATGAGCAGTTCTTC
TRBJ2-7 | NA | TRBV28 | TRBD1 | CASRGTGGSSWDF | TGTGCCAGCAGGGGGACAGGGGGCTCAAGTTGGGACTTC
TRBJ1-1 | once | TRBV5-1 | NA | CASSLQAPGGTEAFF | TGCGCCAGCAGCTTACAGGCACCCGGGGGCACTGAAGCTTTCTTT
TRBJ2-7 | once | TRBV19 | TRBD2 | CASTSGYEQYF | TGTGCCAGTACTAGCGGCTACGAGCAGTACTTC
TRBJ1-3 | NA | TRBV24-1 | TRBD1 | CATSDWDRVGNTIYF | TGTGCCACCAGTGATTGGGACAGGGTAGGAAACACCATATATTTT
TRBJ1-4 | NA | TRBV28 | NA | CASREGATNEKLFF | TGTGCCAGCAGGGAAGGGGCGACTAATGAAAAACTGTTTTTT
TRBJ1-1 | NA | TRBV10-3 | NA | CAISEDSLEAFF | TGTGCCATCAGTGAGGACAGCCTTGAAGCTTTCTTT
TRBJ2-4 | NA | TRBV2 | TRBD2 | CASRETSGRENIQYF | TGTGCCAGCAGAGAGACTAGCGGGAGGGAAAACATTCAGTACTTC
TRBJ2-7 | NA | TRBV19 | TRBD1 | CASQTRQGVYEQYF | TGTGCCAGCCAAACACGCCAGGGGGTATACGAGCAGTACTTC
TRBJ1-1 | many | TRBV27 | NA | CASSFTRDTEAFF | TGTGCCAGCAGTTTTACTAGGGACACTGAAGCTTTCTTT
TRBJ1-1 | NA | TRBV27 | NA | CASSSGPPGQLIGEAFF | TGTGCCAGCAGTTCAGGCCCCCCCGGACAGCTAATCGGTGAAGCTTTCTTT
TRBJ2-3 | NA | TRBV27 | NA | CASWARSSTDTQYF | TGTGCCAGCTGGGCCCGGTCTAGCACAGATACGCAGTATTTT
TRBJ1-1 | once | TRBV5-5 | NA | CASRSPGGGAGSTEAFF | TGTGCCAGCCGCTCTCCCGGGGGGGGCGCGGGTTCCACTGAAGCTTTCTTT
TRBJ1-3 | NA | TRBV7-2 | NA | CASSLSRDTIYF | TGTGCCAGCAGCTTAAGTCGGGACACCATATATTTT
TRBJ1-1 | NA | TRBV5-1 | TRBD1 | CASSWGQGDTEAFF | TGCGCCAGCAGCTGGGGACAGGGGGACACTGAAGCTTTCTTT
TRBJ2-1 | NA | TRBV5-4 | TRBD2 | CASSHFSGSSYNEQFF | TGTGCCAGCAGCCACTTTAGCGGGAGCTCCTACAATGAGCAGTTCTTC
TRBJ1-2 | NA | TRBV28 | NA | CASSAPPAGYGYTF | TGTGCCAGCAGTGCCCCCCCGGCAGGCTATGGCTACACCTTC
TRBJ2-1 | NA | TRBV7-2 | TRBD2 | CASSREELAGGNEQFF | TGTGCCAGCAGCCGCGAGGAGCTAGCGGGAGGCAATGAGCAGTTCTTC
TRBJ1-1 | few | TRBV4-3 | NA | CASSPSGRDNTEAFF | TGCGCCAGCAGCCCCAGTGGGAGAGACAACACTGAAGCTTTCTTT
TRBJ1-5 | few | TRBV21-1 | NA | CARAWGQPQHF | TGTGCCAGAGCCTGGGGCCAGCCCCAGCATTTT
TRBJ1-1 | once | TRBV19 | NA | CASSSGYTEAFF | TGTGCCAGTAGTTCAGGGTACACTGAAGCTTTCTTT
TRBJ1-1 | NA | TRBV28 | TRBD1 | CASLVGGMNTEAFF | TGTGCCAGCCTAGTAGGGGGCATGAACACTGAAGCTTTCTTT
TRBJ1-1 | NA | TRBV25-1 | NA | CASSVGRTEAFF | TGTGCCAGCAGTGTTGGGAGGACTGAAGCTTTCTTT
TRBJ2-7 | NA | TRBV27 | TRBD2 | CASSWGGEQYF | TGTGCCAGCAGTTGGGGGGGTGAGCAGTACTTC
TRBJ1-6 | NA | TRBV7-9 | TRBD1 | CASSPWTGSDNSPLHF | TGTGCCAGCAGCCCCTGGACAGGATCTGATAATTCACCCCTCCACTTT
TRBJ2-5 | NA | TRBV5-4 | NA | CASSWSGMETQYF | TGTGCCAGCAGCTGGAGCGGAATGGAGACCCAGTACTTC
TRBJ2-2 | few | TRBV2 | TRBD1 | CASSDRVPGELFF | TGTGCCAGCAGCGACAGGGTACCCGGGGAGCTGTTTTTT
TRBJ1-4 | NA | TRBV7-2 | NA | CASSLDSRGGEKLFF | TGTGCCAGCAGCTTAGATAGCAGGGGTGGCGAAAAACTGTTTTTT
TRBJ2-2 | NA | TRBV9 | NA | CASSVIAGLTTGELFF | TGTGCCAGCAGCGTGATCGCGGGACTTACAACCGGGGAGCTGTTTTTT